Following are 26 T cell receptor beta chains from one sample sequenced in a study of blood T cell repertoires in COVID-19. The assay was immunoSEQ multiplex PCR, and TCRdb's table has in-frame clones only and misses some. There are thousands of clones in the sample; 80% to 90% occur only once, and more than 9% lies in the top ten. Sequencing used peripheral blood. The receptors come from a man aged 70-80 years with active COVID-19.

V usage is TRBV9 and J usage is TRBJ2-3; possibly TRBD2 for D (5 bases). V was pared by 4 bases and J by 4 bases, with 16 bases between. Germline loops: CDR1 SGDLS, CDR2 YYNGEE. The CDR3 totals 15 residues. The CDR3 protein is CASSPPEVAPDTQYF. For the CDR3, the DNA is TGTGCCAGCAGCCCCCCGGAGGTAGCTCCAGATACGCAGTATTTT.

This rearrangement joins TRBV5-5 to TRBJ2-2, with 11 bases that match TRBD2. Per germline, CDR1 SGHKS and CDR2 YYEKEE (reference sequence). The CDR3 covers 16 residues. J gave up 6 bases and V 6 bases, and 10 bases lay outside the gene matches. CDR3 protein: CASTLLAGGPPGELFF. CDR3 DNA sequence: TGTGCCAGCACCTTATTAGCGGGGGGGCCTCCCGGGGAGCTGTTTTTT. The full variable domain, rest sourced from reference TRBV5-5 and TRBJ2-2, is DAGVTQSPTHLIKTRGQQVTLRCSPISGHKSVSWYQQVLGQGPQFIFQYYEKEERGRGNFPDRFSARQFPNYSSELNVNALLLGDSALYLCASTLLAGGPPGELFFGEGSRLTVL.

V gene TRBV7-9 combines with J gene TRBJ2-1, with D perhaps matching TRBD2 (5 bases). V gave up 4 bases and J gave up 7 bases, with 14 bases separating them. The CDR3 extends over 14 amino acids. Looked up from germline, CDR1 is SEHNR and CDR2 is FQNEAQ (reference sequence). The chain's CDR3 is CASSSTLEANEQFF. DNA of the CDR3: TGTGCCAGCAGCTCTACCCTGGAGGCGAATGAGCAGTTCTTC.

This chain uses TRBV6-6 with TRBJ2-7, with 7 positions matching TRBD1. CDR1 is MNHNY and CDR2 is SVGAGI in the germline V gene (reference sequence). With 6 bases clipped from V and 3 bases from J, the junction kept 5 bases outside the gene matches. The CDR3 has 13 residues. The CDR3 nucleotides read TGTGCCAGCAGGTACAGGGGACACTACGAGCAGTACTTC. It specifies CASRYRGHYEQYF.

This sequence joins TRBV19 and TRBJ1-4, with 8 bases identical to TRBD1. The germline V gene encodes CDR1 LNHDA and CDR2 SQIVND (reference sequence). V shed 3 bases, J shed 7 bases, and the junction held 7 bases outside the gene matches. The CDR3 is 15 amino acids. The CDR3 here is CASSISGQASEKLFF. For the CDR3, the DNA is TGTGCCAGTAGTATTTCGGGACAGGCCAGTGAAAAACTGTTTTTT. Filled out from reference TRBV19 and TRBJ1-4, the complete variable domain reads DGGITQSPKYLFRKEGQNVTLSCEQNLNHDAMYWYRQDPGQGLRLIYYSQIVNDFQKGDIAEGYSVSREKKESFPLTVTSAQKNPTAFYLCASSISGQASEKLFFGSGTQLSVL.

As concerns this clone: A read error may produce the germline difference seen at one junction end. The genes are TRBV27 and TRBJ1-1; 7 bases agree with TRBD1. Germline V CDR1 and CDR2: MNHEY, SMNVEV (reference sequence). CDR3 size: 13 residues. The CDR3 sequence is CASSLSLTGPPAF. The CDR3 nucleotides are TGTGCCAGCAGTTTATCGTTGACAGGGCCCCCGGCGTTT.

The chain has TRBV6-6 and TRBJ2-2; 8 nucleotides agree with TRBD1. The CDR3 loop spans 16 amino acids. Trimming removed 5 bases from V and 1 base from J; junction bases left unmatched: 6. CDR1 and CDR2 from the germline V gene are MNHNY and SVGAGI (reference sequence). The CDR3 spells CASSRRGLQNTGELFF. CDR3 bases: TGTGCCAGCAGTCGCAGGGGGCTGCAGAACACCGGGGAGCTGTTTTTT.

CDR3 sequence (DNA): TGTGCCAGTAGTATAGGTCATCACTCCTACGAGCAGTACTTC. Translating gives CASSIGHHSYEQYF. The chain joins TRBV19 to TRBJ2-7, with D hard to call. Germline lookup yields CDR1 LNHDA and CDR2 SQIVND (reference sequence). There are 14 residues in the CDR3. Trimming cost V 1 base and J 0 bases, with 7 bases left between them.

The chain is built from TRBV6-5 and TRBJ1-2; no definite D call. Trimming cost V 8 bases and J 0 bases, with 10 bases left between them. The CDR3 is 13 residues long. Germline V lookup: CDR1 MNHEY, CDR2 SVGAGI. The CDR3 region has the DNA TGTGCCAGCGGCGAGACACCTAACTATGGCTACACCTTC. Its translation is CASGETPNYGYTF.

The chain links TRBV9 to TRBJ2-5; 8 bases fit TRBD2. The CDR3 extends over 16 amino acids. Germline loops: CDR1 SGDLS, CDR2 YYNGEE. V shed 0 bases and J 4 bases; nucleotides not matched to a gene: 8. CDR3 sequence reads: CASSVAGGGPRETQYF. CDR3 coding DNA: TGTGCCAGCAGCGTAGCCGGGGGGGGCCCGAGAGAGACCCAGTACTTC.

The chain is built from TRBV11-2 and TRBJ2-7; 10 bases match TRBD2. Per germline, CDR1 SGHAT and CDR2 FQNNGV. The CDR3 consists of 17 residues. V lost 0 bases and J lost 5; bases outside the gene matches: 10. For the CDR3, the DNA is TGTGCCAGCAGCTTAGATAGTTTGGCTAGCGGGGGCAACGAGCAGTACTTC. Protein: CASSLDSLASGGNEQYF.

In its sample, this clone was seen a few times. This chain uses TRBV2 with TRBJ2-2; 14 positions agree with TRBD2. V shed 7 bases, J shed 0 bases, and the junction held 4 bases outside the gene matches. CDR1 and CDR2 (germline): SNHLY, FYNNEI. The CDR3 is 17 residues long. The CDR3 DNA follows: TGTGCCAGCACGGGACTAGCGGGGGCCGCGAACACCGGGGAGCTGTTTTTT. This gives the protein CASTGLAGAANTGELFF.

This chain connects TRBV4-3 to TRBJ2-1, with D possibly TRBD2 on 6 matching bases. Germline V CDR1 and CDR2: LGHNA, YSLEER. With 5 bases removed from V and 6 bases from J, the gap between germline ends came to 23 bases. This CDR3 comprises 17 residues. CDR3 DNA sequence: TGCGCCAGCAGCGGGGACGTCGGAGGGGCCCCTGGCAATGAGCAGTTCTTC. Translated: CASSGDVGGAPGNEQFF.

CDR3 in DNA: TGTGCCACCAGCAGAGTAGACGGAGGATACTACGAGCAGTACTTC. Amino acids: CATSRVDGGYYEQYF. This chain connects TRBV15 to TRBJ2-7; D possibly corresponds to TRBD2 (5 bases). The length of the CDR3 is 15 residues. Trimming pared 1 base from V and 3 bases from J, leaving 13 bases between. Germline values: CDR1 LNHNV, CDR2 YYDKDF (reference sequence).

This clone was found once. This chain links TRBV10-3 with TRBJ1-2; 7 positions match TRBD1. This CDR3 comprises 12 residues. The germline V gene has CDR1 ENHRY and CDR2 SYGVKD. Trimming removed 0 bases from V and 8 bases from J; junction bases left unmatched: 0. The CDR3 DNA reads as TGTGCCATCAGTGAGTCGACAGGGGGCTACACCTTC. Translation: CAISESTGGYTF.

The table lists this clone with a count of one. This chain links TRBV5-8 with TRBJ1-4; D uncertain. There are 14 residues in the CDR3. CDR1 and CDR2 from the germline V gene are SGHTS and YDEGEE. The V end lost 4 bases, the J end lost 2 bases, and 9 bases lay between the germline ends. The CDR3 spells CASSHLTTNEKLFF. As DNA, the CDR3 is TGTGCCAGCAGCCATTTGACTACTAATGAAAAACTGTTTTTT. The whole variable domain, remainder taken from reference TRBV5-8 and TRBJ1-4, is EAGVTQSPTHLIKTRGQQATLRCSPISGHTSVYWYQQALGLGLQFLLWYDEGEERNRGNFPPRFSGRQFPNYSSELNVNALELEDSALYLCASSHLTTNEKLFFGSGTQLSVL.

The chain uses TRBV3-1 (or the pseudogene TRBV3-2) and TRBJ1-1; D is ambiguous. Germline assignment: CDR1 LGHDT and CDR2 YNNKEL (reference sequence). This CDR3 spans 15 amino acids. The V gene lost 7 bases and the J gene lost 1 base, with 16 bases spanning the gap. CDR3 loop: CASTISGRGNTEAFF. In DNA form, the CDR3 reads TGTGCCAGCACCATAAGTGGGAGAGGGAACACTGAAGCTTTCTTT.

This chain uses TRBV5-5 with TRBJ2-2; tentative D call: TRBD2 (5 bases). From germline, CDR1 is SGHKS and CDR2 YYEKEE (reference sequence). This CDR3 is built from 15 residues. V gave up 1 base and J gave up 0 bases, with 7 bases separating them. The CDR3 protein is CASSLRDPNTGELFF. The CDR3 bases are TGTGCCAGCAGCTTGCGGGATCCGAACACCGGGGAGCTGTTTTTT.

This clone came up once. The chain uses TRBV5-4 and TRBJ1-1; TRBD1 might be the D (5 bases). Germline lookup yields CDR1 SGHNT and CDR2 YYREEE (reference sequence). V dropped 0 bases and J dropped 1 base, with 10 bases sitting between them. CDR3 length: 15 amino acids. The CDR3 DNA reads as TGTGCCAGCAGCTTGGTGGGGCAGCAGAACACTGAAGCTTTCTTT. Translation gives CASSLVGQQNTEAFF.

The J gene is TRBJ1-1, the V gene TRBV11-2; TRBD1 aligns across 12 bases. V was clipped by 3 bases and J by 5 bases; unmatched bases: 7. Germline assignment: CDR1 SGHAT and CDR2 FQNNGV. This CDR3 has 16 amino acids. CDR3 nucleotides: TGTGCCAGCAGCTTCGGGACAGGGGGCAGAGGGACTGAAGCTTTCTTT. Residues: CASSFGTGGRGTEAFF.

The chain couples TRBV7-2 to TRBJ2-7; 7 bases align to TRBD1. This CDR3 is 13 amino acids long. Per germline, CDR1 SGHTA and CDR2 FQGNSA. Germline trimming cut 8 bases from V and 2 bases from J; bases unmatched to any gene: 6. The CDR3: CASAWTGAYEQYF. In nucleotides, the CDR3 is TGTGCCAGCGCGTGGACAGGCGCCTACGAGCAGTACTTC.

Only a few counts were recorded for this clone. The V call is TRBV18, the J call TRBJ2-1, with D perhaps matching TRBD1 (5 bases). Germline CDR1 and CDR2: KGHSH and LQKENI. The CDR3 runs to 14 residues. The V end was cut by 3 bases, the J end by 3 bases, with 9 bases between. CDR3 amino acids: CASSPLRGYNEQFF. CDR3 in DNA: TGTGCCAGCTCACCTTTAAGGGGCTACAATGAGCAGTTCTTC. Drawing the rest from reference TRBV18 and TRBJ2-1, the complete variable domain is NAGVMQNPRHLVRRRGQEARLRCSPMKGHSHVYWYRQLPEEGLKFMVYLQKENIIDESGMPKERFSAEFPKEGPSILRIQQVVRGDSAAYFCASSPLRGYNEQFFGPGTRLTVL.

V usage is TRBV27 and J usage is TRBJ1-2; tentative D call: TRBD1 (5 bases). Trimming removed 5 bases from V and 7 bases from J, with 14 bases in between. This CDR3 contains 13 residues. Germline V gene lookup returns CDR1 MNHEY and CDR2 SMNVEV (reference sequence). The CDR3 nucleotides are TGTGCCAGCAGTCTGAATGGAGGGGCTGGCTACACCTTC. Amino acids: CASSLNGGAGYTF.

The chain has TRBV18 and TRBJ2-2, with D possibly matching TRBD1 (5 bases). The CDR3 runs to 18 residues. Trimming took off 5 bases at V and 0 bases at J, with 19 bases between the two ends. In germline, CDR1 is KGHSH, CDR2 LQKENI. The CDR3 protein is CASSKIEQTDANTGELFF. CDR3 bases: TGTGCCAGCTCAAAAATAGAACAGACAGACGCGAACACCGGGGAGCTGTTTTTT. The full variable domain, completed using reference TRBV18 and TRBJ2-2, is NAGVMQNPRHLVRRRGQEARLRCSPMKGHSHVYWYRQLPEEGLKFMVYLQKENIIDESGMPKERFSAEFPKEGPSILRIQQVVRGDSAAYFCASSKIEQTDANTGELFFGEGSRLTVL.

The chain uses TRBV2 and TRBJ2-5, with 7 bases fitting TRBD1. The germline CDR1 and CDR2 sequences are SNHLY and FYNNEI. Losses at the gene ends were 4 bases for V and 2 bases for J; bases not matched to a gene: 4. The CDR3 loop spans 14 amino acids. The CDR3 DNA sequence: TGTGCCAGCAGTGCAGGGACAGTGCAAGAGACCCAGTACTTC. Translated, it gives CASSAGTVQETQYF.

The genes are TRBV4-1 and TRBJ2-3; 10 nucleotides agree with TRBD1. The ends lost 4 bases at V and 4 bases at J; junction bases unmatched: 5. CDR3 length: 15 residues. Germline V CDR1 and CDR2: MGHRA, YSYEKL. CDR3 in DNA: TGCGCCAGCAGCCCCCCGACAGGGGGCTCAGATACGCAGTATTTT. This sequence encodes CASSPPTGGSDTQYF.